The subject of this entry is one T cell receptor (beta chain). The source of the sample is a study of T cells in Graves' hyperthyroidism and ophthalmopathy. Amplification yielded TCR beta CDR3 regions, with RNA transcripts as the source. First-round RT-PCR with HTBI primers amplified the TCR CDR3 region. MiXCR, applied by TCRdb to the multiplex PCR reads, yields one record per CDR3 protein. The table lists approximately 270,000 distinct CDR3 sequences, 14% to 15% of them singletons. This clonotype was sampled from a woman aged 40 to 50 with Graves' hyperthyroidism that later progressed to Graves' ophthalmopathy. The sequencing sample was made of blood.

The chain's CDR3 is CASSPPPDSSHTF. The CDR3 nucleotides are TGTGCCAGCAGCCCCCCACCAGACAGCTCCCACACCTTC. V is TRBV2 and J is TRBJ1-2, with D tentatively TRBD1 (5 bases). Germline V gene sequence: CDR1 SNHLY, CDR2 FYNNEI. CDR3 length equals 13 residues. Trimming removed 6 bases at V and 12 bases at J, with 20 bases between.